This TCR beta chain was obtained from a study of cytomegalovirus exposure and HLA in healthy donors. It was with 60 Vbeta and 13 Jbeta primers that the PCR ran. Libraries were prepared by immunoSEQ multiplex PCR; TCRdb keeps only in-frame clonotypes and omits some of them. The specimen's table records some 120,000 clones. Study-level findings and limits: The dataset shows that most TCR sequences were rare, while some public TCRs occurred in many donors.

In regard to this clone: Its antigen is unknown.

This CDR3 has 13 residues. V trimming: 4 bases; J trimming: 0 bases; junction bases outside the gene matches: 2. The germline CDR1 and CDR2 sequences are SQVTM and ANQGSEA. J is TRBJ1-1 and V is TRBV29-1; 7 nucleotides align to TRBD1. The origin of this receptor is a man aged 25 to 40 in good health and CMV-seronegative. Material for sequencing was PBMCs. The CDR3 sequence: CSVGGGLNTEAFF. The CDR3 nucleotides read TGCAGCGTTGGAGGGGGCTTGAACACTGAAGCTTTCTTT.